Sequencing of this TCR beta chain was carried out in a study of blood T cell repertoires in COVID-19. Study in general: Sample material is recorded as cDNA or gDNA derived from T cells, B-cell-depleted T cells, or PBMCs.

In the study's own analysis: Reference gene primer amplification in the assay estimated nucleated cell counts. Method: immunoSEQ multiplex PCR; TCRdb's copy keeps in-frame clones and lacks some. V and J calls and clone size come straight from that table; D and trimming were deduced from the DNA. The sample carries 200,000 to 250,000 clones, about 86% recorded once. CDR1 is SEHNR and CDR2 is FQNEAQ in the germline V gene (reference sequence). The CDR3 runs to 12 residues. V shed 10 bases and J shed 8 bases, with 14 bases lying between them. V gene TRBV7-9 combines with J gene TRBJ1-4; D remains unclear. The origin of this receptor is a woman between 25 and 40 years old who had recovered from COVID-19. The sample comprised peripheral blood. The CDR3 region has the DNA TGTGCCACTGCGGGCCAGGCCGAAAAACTGTTTTTT. Translating gives CATAGQAEKLFF.